This T cell receptor beta chain emerged from a study of cytomegalovirus exposure and HLA in healthy donors. The overall study: The roughly 120 million unique TCR beta sequences, from about 179 million T cells, were found by an earlier analysis.

The PCR ran on 60 Vbeta and 13 Jbeta primers. The protocol was immunoSEQ multiplex PCR, while the TCRdb copy is restricted to in-frame clones and leaves out a portion. Its listing shows approximately 37,000 clones. Of note for this clone: What it binds is unknown.

Looked up from germline, CDR1 is SEHNR and CDR2 is FQNEAQ (reference sequence). The CDR3 sequence is 12 residues long. Trimming removed 6 bases from V and 7 bases from J, with 10 bases in between. Overall study results and limits: A later analysis revealed that TCR association rates differed between HLA loci, peaking at DRB1 and bottoming out at HLA-C. Using the classifier, cytomegalovirus status was reportedly diagnosed with high specificity and sensitivity. Later work found most CMV-associated TCR beta chains apparently HLA-restricted.

The sample comprised PBMCs. This chain uses TRBV7-9 with TRBJ1-5; perhaps TRBD1 as D (6 bases). The clonotype originates from a male donor in good health and CMV-seronegative. This CDR3 is CASRTGGQPQHF. CDR3 sequence (DNA): TGTGCCAGCAGGACAGGCGGGCAGCCCCAGCATTTT.